One TCR beta chain is described in this entry. The antigen remains undetermined. Germline loops: CDR1 SGHRS, CDR2 YFSETQ. This CDR3 comprises 13 residues. V was pared by 0 bases and J by 5 bases, with 8 bases between. Second doses were pooled across both intervals (about 4 or about 12 weeks). These data originate in a study of T cell responses to AZD1222 COVID-19 vaccine. General study findings and limits: Elevations in Spike-specific TCR breadth and depth followed administration of two AZD1222 doses. Regions left unmutated in variants are reportedly the target of nearly half of spike-specific TCRs. Spike-wide vaccine-associated CD4 TCRs dominated at 160-218 and 743-854.

Clones were read by immunoSEQ multiplex PCR, and TCRdb kept only the in-frame ones, dropping some. The data contain around 150,000 clones, 94% of them singletons. The sequenced sample was peripheral blood, obtained 28 days after the second AZD1222 dose. This TCR derives from an adult who received the AZD1222 COVID-19 vaccine. The chain links TRBV5-1 to TRBJ1-1; perhaps TRBD1 as D (5 bases). The CDR3 DNA is TGCGCCAGCAGCTTGGCCGAGGGGACTGAAGCTTTCTTT. Its translation is CASSLAEGTEAFF.